This TCR beta chain was sequenced for a study of cytomegalovirus exposure and HLA in healthy donors. In the case of this clone: No antigen is known for it.

Study outcomes and limitations: TCR beta V- and J-gene trimming, according to a later analysis, was linked to a missense DCLRE1C variant. TCR beta sequences reportedly predicted most subjects' HLA-A and HLA-B alleles accurately. Being indistinguishable, some V segments were excluded, TRBV6-2 and TRBV6-3 among them.

This CDR3 spans 16 amino acids. Germline V lookup: CDR1 MGHDK, CDR2 SYGVNS. V lost 1 base and J lost 2; bases outside the gene matches: 8. Primers for the PCR totalled 60 Vbeta and 13 Jbeta. Measured with immunoSEQ multiplex PCR; TCRdb has only the in-frame clones, and not every one. The data contain around 99,000 clones, under 80% of them singletons. This clonotype was sampled from a woman between 35 and 50 years old in good health and CMV-seropositive. The material sequenced was PBMCs. The rearrangement joins TRBV25-1 to TRBJ2-7; 7 bases map to TRBD2. The CDR3 here is CASSESGGSLAYEQYF. The CDR3 DNA reads TGTGCCAGCAGTGAATCCGGGGGGTCCCTAGCCTACGAGCAGTACTTC.